The present TCR beta chain was sequenced within a study of immune evolution from preneoplasia to lung adenocarcinoma. Profiled with immunoSEQ multiplex PCR; TCRdb holds only in-frame clones, not every one. The table shows 6,000 to 6,500 clones, with 65% to 85% occurring only once. Trimming took 3 bases from V and 1 from J, leaving 12 bases between them. Germline CDR1 and CDR2: GTSNPN and SVGIG (reference sequence). The CDR3 extends over 14 amino acids. The gene calls are TRBV30 and TRBJ1-1; no reliable D call. Sequencing was carried out using FFPE adjacent normal lung tissue. The origin of this receptor is a donor older than 65 with lung adenocarcinoma. The CDR3 here is CAWRPGVSNTEAFF. CDR3 DNA sequence: TGTGCCTGGAGACCCGGGGTTTCGAACACTGAAGCTTTCTTT.